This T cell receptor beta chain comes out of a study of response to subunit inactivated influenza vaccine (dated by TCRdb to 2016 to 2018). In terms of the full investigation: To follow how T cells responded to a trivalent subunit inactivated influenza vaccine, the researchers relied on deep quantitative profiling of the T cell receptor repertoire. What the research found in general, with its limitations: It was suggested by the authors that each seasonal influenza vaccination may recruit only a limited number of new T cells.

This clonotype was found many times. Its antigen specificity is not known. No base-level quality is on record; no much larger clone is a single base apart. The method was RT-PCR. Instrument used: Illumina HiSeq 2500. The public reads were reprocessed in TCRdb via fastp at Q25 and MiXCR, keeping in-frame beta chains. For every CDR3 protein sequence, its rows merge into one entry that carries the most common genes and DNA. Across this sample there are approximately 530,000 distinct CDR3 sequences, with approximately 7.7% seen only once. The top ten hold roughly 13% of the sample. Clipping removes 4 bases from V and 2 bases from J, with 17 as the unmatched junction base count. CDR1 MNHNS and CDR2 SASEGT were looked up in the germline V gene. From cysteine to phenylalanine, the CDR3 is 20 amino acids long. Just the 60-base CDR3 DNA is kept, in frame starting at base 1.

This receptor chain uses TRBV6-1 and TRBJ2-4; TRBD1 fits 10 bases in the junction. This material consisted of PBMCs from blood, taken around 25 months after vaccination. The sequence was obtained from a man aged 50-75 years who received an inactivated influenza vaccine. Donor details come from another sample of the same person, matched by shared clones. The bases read TGTGCCAGCAGTGGGCTGGGGACAGGGGAAATAGGTTCGCCCAAAAACATTCAGTACTTC. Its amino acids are CASSGLGTGEIGSPKNIQYF.